Shown below are 24 T cell receptor beta chains from a single sample sequenced in a study of cytomegalovirus exposure and HLA in healthy donors. Researchers ran the PCR with 60 Vbeta and 13 Jbeta primers. Repertoires were generated with immunoSEQ multiplex PCR, while TCRdb's copy carries only in-frame clones and drops some. The sample table includes around 210,000 clones. Sequencing was performed on PBMCs. All receptors derive from a woman under 40 in good health and CMV-seropositive.

The chain carries TRBV6-4 and TRBJ1-5, with D possibly TRBD1 on 6 matching bases. The germline V and J ends were trimmed by 5 bases and 3 bases, with 14 bases remaining between them. This CDR3 contains 15 residues. In germline, CDR1 is MRHNA, CDR2 SNTAGT. DNA of the CDR3: TGTGCCAGCAGTCCTGAGACAGGACTCAATCAGCCCCAGCATTTT. Translated: CASSPETGLNQPQHF.

The chain combines TRBV10-3 with TRBJ2-5, with 8 positions matching TRBD1. With 4 bases clipped from V and 9 bases from J, the junction kept 7 bases outside the gene matches. Germline V gives CDR1 ENHRY, CDR2 SYGVKD. This CDR3 comprises 13 residues. The CDR3 here is CAISADREGAQYF. CDR3 DNA: TGTGCCATCAGTGCGGACAGGGAAGGGGCCCAGTACTTC.

The chain has TRBV27 and TRBJ1-6, with 10 bases that match TRBD1. V shed 5 bases and J 12 bases; nucleotides not matched to a gene: 7. This CDR3 comprises 14 residues. The germline CDR1 and CDR2 sequences are MNHEY and SMNVEV (reference sequence). The CDR3 nucleotides are TGTGCCAGCAGTCCCGGGACAGGGGTAAAACCCCTCCACTTT. It codes for CASSPGTGVKPLHF.

J is TRBJ1-5 and V is TRBV15, with 7 bases identical to TRBD1. CDR1 is LNHNV, CDR2 YYDKDF, per germline (reference sequence). The J segment lost 0 bases and the V segment lost 0 bases, leaving 17 bases of the junction unmatched. This CDR3 comprises 21 residues. The CDR3 nucleotides read TGTGCCACCAGCAGAGATCCGGGTTGGAGGGACAGAATGTATAGCAATCAGCCCCAGCATTTT. It is translated as CATSRDPGWRDRMYSNQPQHF.

The V call is TRBV10-3, the J call TRBJ2-2; D perhaps matches TRBD2 (6 bases). Germline CDR1 and CDR2: ENHRY and SYGVKD. V lost 4 bases and J 3 bases, leaving 9 bases between the germline ends. The CDR3 loop spans 14 amino acids. The CDR3 region has the DNA TGTGCCATCAGTGGAAGGGAGGACACCGGGGAGCTGTTTTTT. Translation: CAISGREDTGELFF.

The chain employs TRBV4-1 and TRBJ1-6, with TRBD1 identical over 7 bases. CDR1 and CDR2 from the germline V gene are MGHRA and YSYEKL. V shed 0 bases, J shed 6 bases, and the junction held 11 bases outside the gene matches. The CDR3 consists of 18 residues. Here the CDR3 DNA reads TGCGCCAGCAGCCAAGAAGGAGTCGCAGGGGGGCCTAATTCACCCCTCCACTTT. It codes for CASSQEGVAGGPNSPLHF.

The chain couples TRBV29-1 to TRBJ1-4, with D maybe TRBD1 (6 bases). Trimming stripped 6 bases from V and 16 bases from J, with 24 bases between. The germline CDR1 and CDR2 sequences are SQVTM and ANQGSEA. This CDR3 region has 13 residues. The CDR3 reads CSVNRGGAGGWFF. In DNA form, the CDR3 reads TGCAGCGTGAACCGGGGGGGGGCAGGTGGGTGGTTTTTT.

This chain connects TRBV7-2 to TRBJ2-7; 9 bases align to TRBD2. The V segment lost 4 bases and the J segment 4 bases; nucleotides outside the gene matches: 5. CDR1 and CDR2 from the germline V gene are SGHTA and FQGNSA. This CDR3 is built from 14 residues. The CDR3 DNA reads as TGTGCCAGCAGCTCGCCGGGACTAGCTTACGAGCAGTACTTC. It encodes CASSSPGLAYEQYF.

The gene calls are TRBV10-3 and TRBJ2-1; no clear D. The CDR3 has 14 amino acids. Deletions cut 1 base from V and 3 bases from J, with 7 bases between. Looked up from germline, CDR1 is ENHRY and CDR2 is SYGVKD. The CDR3 spells CAISEFTIYNEQFF. As DNA, the CDR3 is TGTGCCATCAGTGAGTTCACTATCTACAATGAGCAGTTCTTC.

The gene calls are TRBV27 and TRBJ2-2; 7 bases are shared with TRBD2. This CDR3 has 21 amino acids. J lost 0 bases, V lost 0 bases, and 16 bases had no gene match. Per the germline V gene, CDR1 is MNHEY and CDR2 is SMNVEV (reference sequence). CDR3 DNA sequence: TGTGCCAGCAGTTTATCGTTCCCCCGTCTAGCGGAGAAGGCGAACACCGGGGAGCTGTTTTTT. It translates to CASSLSFPRLAEKANTGELFF.

The genes are TRBV7-7 and TRBJ2-2; 8 bases map to TRBD1. The germline CDR1 and CDR2 sequences are SSHAT and FNYEAQ (reference sequence). V trimming: 0 bases; J trimming: 5 bases; junction bases outside the gene matches: 5. This CDR3 has 16 residues. The CDR3: CASSLAARQGTGELFF. As DNA, the CDR3 is TGTGCCAGCAGCTTAGCAGCGAGACAGGGGACCGGGGAGCTGTTTTTT.

The chain combines TRBV2 with TRBJ2-1; possible D gene TRBD1, 5 bases. V lost 5 bases, J lost 4 bases, and 9 bases lay in between. This CDR3 is built from 13 residues. Germline loops: CDR1 SNHLY, CDR2 FYNNEI. DNA for the CDR3: TGTGCCAGCAGTTTAGACAGTTACAATGAGCAGTTCTTC. Translating it yields CASSLDSYNEQFF.

The V and J genes are TRBV28 and TRBJ1-1, with D perhaps matching TRBD1 (5 bases). V lost 3 bases, J lost 4 bases, and 12 bases lay in between. The CDR3 has 14 amino acids. Germline V gene data show CDR1 as MDHEN and CDR2 as SYDVKM. This CDR3 is CASSLYDSSTEAFF. The CDR3 coding sequence is TGTGCCAGCAGTTTGTATGACAGCTCCACTGAAGCTTTCTTT.

The chain employs TRBV29-1 and TRBJ1-2; tentatively, D is TRBD1 (6 bases). Trimming removed 0 bases at V and 2 bases at J, with 10 bases between. This CDR3 contains 14 residues. Germline V gene lookup returns CDR1 SQVTM and CDR2 ANQGSEA. The CDR3 protein is CSVEETGRNYGYTF. DNA for the CDR3: TGCAGCGTTGAAGAAACAGGGCGAAACTATGGCTACACCTTC.

V usage is TRBV5-1 and J usage is TRBJ2-5, with 10 nucleotides matching TRBD1. The CDR3 is made up of 15 amino acids. The V and J ends lost 4 bases and 0 bases, in that order; junction bases with no gene match: 3. Germline CDR1 and CDR2: SGHRS and YFSETQ. The CDR3, as DNA: TGCGCCAGCAGCATCGGGACAGGGGACCAAGAGACCCAGTACTTC. It specifies CASSIGTGDQETQYF.

The rearrangement joins TRBV5-4 to TRBJ2-3; 9 bases line up with TRBD2. Germline V gives CDR1 SGHNT, CDR2 YYREEE (reference sequence). This CDR3 is 15 amino acids long. The V segment lost 5 bases and the J segment 4 bases; nucleotides outside the gene matches: 8. CDR3 region: CASSRGGAWADTQYF. The CDR3 DNA follows: TGTGCCAGCAGTCGCGGGGGGGCGTGGGCAGATACGCAGTATTTT.

The chain couples TRBV6-1 to TRBJ2-7; D is unresolved. Germline loops: CDR1 MNHNS, CDR2 SASEGT. The V and J ends lost 1 base and 2 bases respectively, with 6 bases between them. This CDR3 is 13 amino acids long. The CDR3 region is CASSEVLTYEQYF. CDR3 coding DNA: TGTGCCAGCAGTGAAGTTCTTACCTACGAGCAGTACTTC.

V usage is TRBV5-1 and J usage is TRBJ1-3, with TRBD1 matching over 7 bases. Per germline, CDR1 SGHRS and CDR2 YFSETQ. This CDR3 is 17 amino acids long. With V trimmed by 0 bases and J by 4 bases, 10 bases remained unmatched. The CDR3 loop reads CASSLGQGAYSGNTIYF. The DNA for the CDR3 is TGCGCCAGCAGCTTGGGACAGGGTGCATATTCCGGAAACACCATATATTTT.

This rearrangement joins TRBV4-3 to TRBJ1-4, with 8 bases that match TRBD1. The germline gives CDR1 LGHNA, CDR2 YSLEER. With V trimmed by 1 base and J by 7 bases, 2 bases remained unmatched. The CDR3 has 14 residues. The DNA for the CDR3 is TGCGCCAGCAGCCAAGGGACAGGGCGTGAAAAACTGTTTTTT. Translation: CASSQGTGREKLFF.

The chain links TRBV6-1 to TRBJ1-2, with 8 bases aligning to TRBD1. The CDR3 is 13 amino acids. V shed 7 bases, J shed 8 bases, and the junction held 9 bases outside the gene matches. CDR1 is MNHNS and CDR2 is SASEGT in the germline V gene. The CDR3: CASNPDRGGGYTF. Here the CDR3 DNA reads TGTGCCAGCAATCCTGACAGGGGTGGGGGCTACACCTTC.

This rearrangement joins TRBV18 to TRBJ2-2; D is possibly TRBD1 (5 bases). Trimming took 3 bases from V and 3 from J, leaving 11 bases between them. Germline V gene data show CDR1 as KGHSH and CDR2 as LQKENI. The length of the CDR3 is 15 residues. CDR3: CASSPSGLDTGELFF. The CDR3 DNA reads TGTGCCAGCTCACCGTCAGGGTTGGACACCGGGGAGCTGTTTTTT.

The chain joins TRBV7-9 to TRBJ2-2, with D possibly matching TRBD1 (6 bases). This CDR3 has 14 residues. V was shortened by 5 bases and J by 3 bases, with 10 bases between the two germline ends. CDR1 and CDR2 (germline): SEHNR, FQNEAQ (reference sequence). The CDR3 DNA sequence: TGTGCCAGCAGCGACCAGGGGTACACCGGGGAGCTGTTTTTT. It yields the protein CASSDQGYTGELFF.

The chain uses TRBV28 and TRBJ1-3; 7 bases are shared with TRBD1. V lost 5 bases, J lost 4 bases, and 8 bases stayed unmatched. Germline V gene sequence: CDR1 MDHEN, CDR2 SYDVKM. The CDR3 covers 15 residues. As DNA, the CDR3 is TGTGCCAGCAGTATCGACAGGGTTGGAGGAAACACCATATATTTT. It yields the protein CASSIDRVGGNTIYF.

The V gene is TRBV11-2, the J gene TRBJ2-3, with 8 bases identical to TRBD1. The CDR3 covers 13 residues. Germline V gene lookup returns CDR1 SGHAT and CDR2 FQNNGV. With V trimmed by 3 bases and J by 6 bases, 2 bases remained unmatched. Here the CDR3 DNA reads TGTGCCAGCAGCTTTCAGGGGGCGGATACGCAGTATTTT. Translated: CASSFQGADTQYF.